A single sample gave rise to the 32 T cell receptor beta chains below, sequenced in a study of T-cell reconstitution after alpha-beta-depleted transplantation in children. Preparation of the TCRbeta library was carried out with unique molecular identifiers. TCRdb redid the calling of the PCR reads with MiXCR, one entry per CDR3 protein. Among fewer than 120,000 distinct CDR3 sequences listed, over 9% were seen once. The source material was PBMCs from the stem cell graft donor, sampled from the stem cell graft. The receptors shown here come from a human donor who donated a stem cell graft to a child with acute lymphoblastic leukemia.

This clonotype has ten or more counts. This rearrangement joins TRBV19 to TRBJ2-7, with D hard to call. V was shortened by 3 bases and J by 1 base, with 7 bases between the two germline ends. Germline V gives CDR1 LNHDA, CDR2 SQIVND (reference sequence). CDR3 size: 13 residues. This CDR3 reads CASSIRRSYEQYF. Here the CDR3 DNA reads TGTGCCAGTAGTATTCGACGGTCCTACGAGCAGTACTTC.

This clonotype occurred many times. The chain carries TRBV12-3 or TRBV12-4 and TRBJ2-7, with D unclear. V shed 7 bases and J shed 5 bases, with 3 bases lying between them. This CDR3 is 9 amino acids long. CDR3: CASTNEQYF. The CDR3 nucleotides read TGTGCCAGCACCAACGAGCAGTACTTC.

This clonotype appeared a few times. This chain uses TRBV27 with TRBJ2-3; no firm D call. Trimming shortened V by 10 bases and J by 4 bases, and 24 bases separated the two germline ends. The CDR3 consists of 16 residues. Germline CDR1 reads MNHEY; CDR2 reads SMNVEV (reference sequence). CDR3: CAMGLYRPAAADTQYF. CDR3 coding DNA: TGTGCCATGGGCCTCTATAGGCCCGCTGCGGCAGATACGCAGTATTTT.

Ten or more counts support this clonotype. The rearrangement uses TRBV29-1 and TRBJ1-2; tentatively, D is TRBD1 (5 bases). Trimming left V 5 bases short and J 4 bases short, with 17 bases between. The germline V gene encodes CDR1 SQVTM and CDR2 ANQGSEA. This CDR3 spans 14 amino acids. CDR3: CSVKIRDGPYGYTF. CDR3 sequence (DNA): TGCAGCGTTAAAATCCGGGACGGACCCTATGGCTACACCTTC.

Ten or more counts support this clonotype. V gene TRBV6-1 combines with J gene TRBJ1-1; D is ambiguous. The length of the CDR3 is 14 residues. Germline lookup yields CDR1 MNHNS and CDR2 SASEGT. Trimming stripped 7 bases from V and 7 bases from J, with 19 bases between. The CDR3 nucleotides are TGTGCCAGCAAACCGGATCTAAGCGTTGGTGAAGCTTTCTTT. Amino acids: CASKPDLSVGEAFF.

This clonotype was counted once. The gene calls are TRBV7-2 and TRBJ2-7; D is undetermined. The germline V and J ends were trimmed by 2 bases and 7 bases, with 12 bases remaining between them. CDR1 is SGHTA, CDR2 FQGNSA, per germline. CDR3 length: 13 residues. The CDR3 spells CASSLITVGEQYF. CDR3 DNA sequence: TGTGCCAGCAGCTTAATAACAGTGGGGGAGCAGTACTTC.

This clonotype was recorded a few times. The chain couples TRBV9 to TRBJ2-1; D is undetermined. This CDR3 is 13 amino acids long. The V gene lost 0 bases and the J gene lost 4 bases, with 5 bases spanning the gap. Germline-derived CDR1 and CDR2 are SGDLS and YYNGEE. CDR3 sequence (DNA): TGTGCCAGCAGCGTAGTCCCTTACAATGAGCAGTTCTTC. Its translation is CASSVVPYNEQFF. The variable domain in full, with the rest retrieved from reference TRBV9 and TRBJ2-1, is DSGVTQTPKHLITATGQRVTLRCSPRSGDLSVYWYQQSLDQGLQFLIQYYNGEERAKGNILERFSAQQFPDLHSELNLSSLELGDSALYFCASSVVPYNEQFFGPGTRLTVL.

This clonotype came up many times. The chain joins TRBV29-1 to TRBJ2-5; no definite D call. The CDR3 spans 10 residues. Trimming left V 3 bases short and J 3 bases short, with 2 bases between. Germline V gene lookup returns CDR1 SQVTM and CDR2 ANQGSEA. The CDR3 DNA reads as TGCAGCGTTGACAAAGAGACCCAGTACTTC. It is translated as CSVDKETQYF.

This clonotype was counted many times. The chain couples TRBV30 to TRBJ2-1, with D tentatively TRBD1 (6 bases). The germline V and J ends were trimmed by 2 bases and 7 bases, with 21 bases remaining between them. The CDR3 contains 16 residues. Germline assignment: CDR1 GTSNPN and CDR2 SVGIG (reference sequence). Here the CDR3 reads CAWSTYGGTGLNEQFF. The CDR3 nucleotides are TGTGCCTGGAGTACTTACGGCGGAACAGGGCTGAATGAGCAGTTCTTC.

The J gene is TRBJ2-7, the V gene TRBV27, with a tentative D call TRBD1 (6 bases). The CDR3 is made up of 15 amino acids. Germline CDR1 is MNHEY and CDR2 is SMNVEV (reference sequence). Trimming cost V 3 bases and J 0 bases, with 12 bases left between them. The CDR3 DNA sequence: TGTGCCAGCAGTTTGTCAGGACAGAGCTCCTACGAGCAGTACTTC. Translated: CASSLSGQSSYEQYF.

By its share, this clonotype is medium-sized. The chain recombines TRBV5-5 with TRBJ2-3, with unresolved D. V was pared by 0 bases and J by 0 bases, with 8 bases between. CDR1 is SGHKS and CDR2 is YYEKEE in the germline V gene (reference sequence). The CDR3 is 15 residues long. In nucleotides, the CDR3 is TGTGCCAGCAGCTTGGGGATAACTAGCACAGATACGCAGTATTTT. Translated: CASSLGITSTDTQYF.

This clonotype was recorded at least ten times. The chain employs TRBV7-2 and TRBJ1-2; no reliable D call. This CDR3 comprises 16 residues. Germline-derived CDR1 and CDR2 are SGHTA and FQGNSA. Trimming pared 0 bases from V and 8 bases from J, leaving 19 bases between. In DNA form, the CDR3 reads TGTGCCAGCAGCTTAGCTCTGGCGCCTACCAGTTACGGCTACACCTTC. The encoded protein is CASSLALAPTSYGYTF. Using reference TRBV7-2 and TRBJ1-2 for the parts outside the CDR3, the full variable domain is GAGVSQSPSNKVTEKGKDVELRCDPISGHTALYWYRQSLGQGLEFLIYFQGNSAPDKSGLPSDRFSAERTGGSVSTLTIQRTQQEDSAVYLCASSLALAPTSYGYTFGSGTRLTVV.

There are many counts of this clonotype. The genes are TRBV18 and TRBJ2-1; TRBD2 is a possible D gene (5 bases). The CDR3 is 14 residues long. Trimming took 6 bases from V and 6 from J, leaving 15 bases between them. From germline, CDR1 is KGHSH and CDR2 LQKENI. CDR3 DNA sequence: TGTGCCAGCTCTCTAAAGACTACCCCCAATGAGCAGTTCTTC. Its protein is CASSLKTTPNEQFF.

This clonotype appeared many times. CDR3 DNA: TGTGCCAGCAGCGTGACAGGAACTTCTGGAAACACCATATATTTT. Translating gives CASSVTGTSGNTIYF. The chain carries TRBV5-5 and TRBJ1-3, with D possibly TRBD1 on 6 matching bases. The CDR3 is 15 residues long. Trimming took off 4 bases at V and 1 base at J, with 12 bases between the two ends. Germline CDR1 is SGHKS and CDR2 is YYEKEE (reference sequence).

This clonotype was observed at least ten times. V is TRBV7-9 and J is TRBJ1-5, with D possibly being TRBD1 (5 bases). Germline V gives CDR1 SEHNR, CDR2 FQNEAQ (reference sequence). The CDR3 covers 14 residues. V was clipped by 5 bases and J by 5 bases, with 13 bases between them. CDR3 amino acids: CASSHDRGDQPQHF. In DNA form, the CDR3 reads TGTGCCAGCAGCCATGACAGAGGCGATCAGCCCCAGCATTTT.

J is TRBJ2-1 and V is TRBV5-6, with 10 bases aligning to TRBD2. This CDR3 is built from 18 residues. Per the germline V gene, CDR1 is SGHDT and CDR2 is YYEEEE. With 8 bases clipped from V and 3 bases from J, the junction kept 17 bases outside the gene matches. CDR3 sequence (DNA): TGTGCCAGGAGCCCCTTTCTCCTAGCGGGAGAGGTCTACAATGAGCAGTTCTTC. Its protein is CARSPFLLAGEVYNEQFF. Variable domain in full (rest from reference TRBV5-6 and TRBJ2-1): DAGVTQSPTHLIKTRGQQVTLRCSPKSGHDTVSWYQQALGQGPQFIFQYYEEEERQRGNFPDRFSGHQFPNYSSELNVNALLLGDSALYLCARSPFLLAGEVYNEQFFGPGTRLTVL.

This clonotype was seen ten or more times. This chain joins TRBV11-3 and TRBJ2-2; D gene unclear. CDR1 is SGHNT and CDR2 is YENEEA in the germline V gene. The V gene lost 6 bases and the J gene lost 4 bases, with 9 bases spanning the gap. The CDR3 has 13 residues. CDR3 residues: CASSLTATGELFF. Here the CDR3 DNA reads TGTGCCAGCAGTTTAACGGCCACCGGGGAGCTGTTTTTT.

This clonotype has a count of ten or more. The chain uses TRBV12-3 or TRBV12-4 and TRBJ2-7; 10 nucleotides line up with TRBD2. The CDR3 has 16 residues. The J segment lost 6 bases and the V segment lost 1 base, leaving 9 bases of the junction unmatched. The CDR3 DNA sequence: TGTGCCAGCAGTTTAGAGACAGGGAGCGGGAGGGTCGAGCAGTACTTC. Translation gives CASSLETGSGRVEQYF.

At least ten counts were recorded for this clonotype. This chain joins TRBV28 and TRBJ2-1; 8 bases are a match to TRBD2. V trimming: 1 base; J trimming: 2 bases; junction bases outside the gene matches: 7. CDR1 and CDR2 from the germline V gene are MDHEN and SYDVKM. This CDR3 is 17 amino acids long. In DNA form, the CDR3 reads TGTGCCAGCAGTTTATCACCCAAAGCGGGAGCCTACAATGAGCAGTTCTTC. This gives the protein CASSLSPKAGAYNEQFF. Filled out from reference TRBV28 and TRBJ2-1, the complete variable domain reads DVKVTQSSRYLVKRTGEKVFLECVQDMDHENMFWYRQDPGLGLRLIYFSYDVKMKEKGDIPEGYSVSREKKERFSLILESASTNQTSMYLCASSLSPKAGAYNEQFFGPGTRLTVL.

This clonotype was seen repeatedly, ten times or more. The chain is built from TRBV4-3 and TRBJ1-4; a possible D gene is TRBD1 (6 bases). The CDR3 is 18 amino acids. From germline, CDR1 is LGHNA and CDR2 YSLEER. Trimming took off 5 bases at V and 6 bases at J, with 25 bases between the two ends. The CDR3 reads CASSERNLGGARDEKLFF. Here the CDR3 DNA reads TGCGCCAGCAGCGAAAGGAACCTTGGGGGGGCGAGGGATGAAAAACTGTTTTTT.

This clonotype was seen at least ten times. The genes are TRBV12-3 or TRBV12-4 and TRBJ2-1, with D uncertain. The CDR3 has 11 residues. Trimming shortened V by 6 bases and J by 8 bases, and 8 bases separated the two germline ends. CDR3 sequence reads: CASSDRYEQFF. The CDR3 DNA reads TGTGCCAGCAGCGACCGTTATGAGCAGTTCTTC.

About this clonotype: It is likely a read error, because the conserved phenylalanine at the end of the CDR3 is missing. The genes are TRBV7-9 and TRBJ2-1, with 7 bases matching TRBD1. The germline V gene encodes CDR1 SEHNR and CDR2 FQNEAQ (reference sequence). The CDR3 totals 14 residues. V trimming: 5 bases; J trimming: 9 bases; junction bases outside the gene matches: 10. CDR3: CASSQFHRGFEQFS. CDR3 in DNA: TGTGCCAGCAGCCAATTCCACAGGGGATTTGAGCAGTTCTCC.

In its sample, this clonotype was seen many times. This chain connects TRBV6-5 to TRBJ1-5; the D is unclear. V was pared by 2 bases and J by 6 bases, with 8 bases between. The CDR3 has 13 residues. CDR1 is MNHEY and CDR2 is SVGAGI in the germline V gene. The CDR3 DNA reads TGTGCCAGCAGTTACGGGCGAACTCAGCCCCAGCATTTT. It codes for CASSYGRTQPQHF.

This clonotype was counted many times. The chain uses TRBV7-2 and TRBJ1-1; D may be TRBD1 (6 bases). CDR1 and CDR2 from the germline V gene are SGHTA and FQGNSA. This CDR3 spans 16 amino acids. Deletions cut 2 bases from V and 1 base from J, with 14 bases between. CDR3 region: CASSLNGGVANTEAFF. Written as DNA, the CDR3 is TGTGCCAGCAGCTTAAATGGGGGCGTCGCGAACACTGAAGCTTTCTTT.

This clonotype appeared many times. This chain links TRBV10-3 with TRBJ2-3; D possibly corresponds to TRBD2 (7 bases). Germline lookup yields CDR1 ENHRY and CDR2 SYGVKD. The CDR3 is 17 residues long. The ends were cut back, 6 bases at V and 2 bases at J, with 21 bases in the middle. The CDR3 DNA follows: TGTGCCATCAGGGAGAGGCGGGGGCCGAACTTCACAGATACGCAGTATTTT. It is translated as CAIRERRGPNFTDTQYF.

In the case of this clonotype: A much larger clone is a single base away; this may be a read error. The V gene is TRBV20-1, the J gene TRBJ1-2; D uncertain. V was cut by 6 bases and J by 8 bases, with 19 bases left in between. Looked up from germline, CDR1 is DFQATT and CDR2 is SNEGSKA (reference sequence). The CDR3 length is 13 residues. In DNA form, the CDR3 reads TGCAGTGCCGTCCACCAGGTGGCATGGGGCTACACCTTC. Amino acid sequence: CSAVHQVAWGYTF.

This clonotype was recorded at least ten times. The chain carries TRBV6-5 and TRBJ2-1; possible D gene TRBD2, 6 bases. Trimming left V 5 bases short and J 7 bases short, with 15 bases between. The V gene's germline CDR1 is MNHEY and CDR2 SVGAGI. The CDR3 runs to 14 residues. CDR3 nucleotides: TGTGCCAGCAGTATGCCCCTAGGAGGGAATGAGCAGTTCTTC. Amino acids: CASSMPLGGNEQFF.

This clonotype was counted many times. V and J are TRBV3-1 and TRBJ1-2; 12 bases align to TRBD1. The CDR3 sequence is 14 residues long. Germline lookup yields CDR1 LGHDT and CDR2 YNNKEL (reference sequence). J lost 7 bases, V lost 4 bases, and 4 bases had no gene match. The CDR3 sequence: CASSPPGQGAGYTF. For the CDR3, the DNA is TGTGCCAGCAGCCCACCGGGACAGGGGGCTGGCTACACCTTC.

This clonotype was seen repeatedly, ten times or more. Written as DNA, the CDR3 is TGTGCCAGCAGCTGGACCCGCGATACGCAGTATTTT. Amino acids: CASSWTRDTQYF. The rearrangement joins TRBV12-3 or TRBV12-4 to TRBJ2-3; D unclear. The CDR3 consists of 12 residues. Trimming took 6 bases from V and 6 from J, leaving 10 bases between them.

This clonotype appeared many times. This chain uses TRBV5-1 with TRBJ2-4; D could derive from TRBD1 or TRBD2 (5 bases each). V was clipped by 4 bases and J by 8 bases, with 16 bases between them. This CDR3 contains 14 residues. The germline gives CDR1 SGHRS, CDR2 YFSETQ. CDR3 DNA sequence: TGCGCCAGCAGCGGACGGGACCGGGCGGACATTCAGTACTTC. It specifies CASSGRDRADIQYF.

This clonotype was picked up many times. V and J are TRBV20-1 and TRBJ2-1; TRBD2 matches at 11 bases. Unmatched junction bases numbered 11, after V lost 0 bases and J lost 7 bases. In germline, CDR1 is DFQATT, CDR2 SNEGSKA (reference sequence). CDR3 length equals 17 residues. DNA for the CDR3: TGCAGTGCTAGAGATAGTAGCGGGGGGGCCCAGGGGAATGAGCAGTTCTTC. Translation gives CSARDSSGGAQGNEQFF.

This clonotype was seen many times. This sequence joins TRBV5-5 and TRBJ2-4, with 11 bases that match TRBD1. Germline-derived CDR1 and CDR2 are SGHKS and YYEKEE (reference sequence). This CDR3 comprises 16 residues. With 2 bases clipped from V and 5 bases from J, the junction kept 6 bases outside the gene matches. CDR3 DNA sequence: TGTGCCAGCAGCTTCGCCGGGACAGGGGGACAAAACATTCAGTACTTC. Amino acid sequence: CASSFAGTGGQNIQYF.